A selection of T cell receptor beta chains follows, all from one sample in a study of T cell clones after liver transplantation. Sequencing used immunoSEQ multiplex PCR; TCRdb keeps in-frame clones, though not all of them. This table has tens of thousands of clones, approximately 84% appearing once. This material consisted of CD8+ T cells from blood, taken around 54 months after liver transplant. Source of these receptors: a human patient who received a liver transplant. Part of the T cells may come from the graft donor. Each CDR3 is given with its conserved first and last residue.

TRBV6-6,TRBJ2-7,CASSYSGAGNEQYF
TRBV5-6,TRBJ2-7,CASSLPSTGPYEQYF
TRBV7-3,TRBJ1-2,CASSSEGLYGYTF
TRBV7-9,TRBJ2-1,CASSSYRLAVKDNEQFF
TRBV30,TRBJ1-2,CAWSAPDRGQYGYTF
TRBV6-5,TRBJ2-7,CASSRDSDEQYF
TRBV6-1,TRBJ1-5,CASTVRLEGNQPQHF
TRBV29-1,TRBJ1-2,CSVEGWDRDYGYTF
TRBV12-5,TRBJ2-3,CASGLTSGVFTDTQYF
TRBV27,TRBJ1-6,CASSSPRDRSFNSPLHF
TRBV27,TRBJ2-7,CASSFRGTYEQYF
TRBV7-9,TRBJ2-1,CASSQGQGLLNEQFF
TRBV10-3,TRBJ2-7,CAISESTSYEQYF
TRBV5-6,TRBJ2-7,CASSYGTAYEQYF
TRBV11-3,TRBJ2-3,CASSPGLAFSTDTQYF
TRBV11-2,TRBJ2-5,CASSPQTSGGETQYF
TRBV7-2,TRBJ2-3,CASSLGGQTTDTQYF
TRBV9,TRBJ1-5,CASSARQGDGNQPQHF
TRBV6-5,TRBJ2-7,CASSYSIGGSYEQYF
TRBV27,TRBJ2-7,CASSLRAGNYEQYF
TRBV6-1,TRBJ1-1,CATSLRGKAEAFF
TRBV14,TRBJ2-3,CASSPGLVRYF
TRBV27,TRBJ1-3,CASSLQGSGNTIYF
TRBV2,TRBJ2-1,CASTVLALNEQFF
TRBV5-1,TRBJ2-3,CASSPLAIEDTQYF
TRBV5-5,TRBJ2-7,CASSFGQTSYEQYF
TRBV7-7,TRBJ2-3,CASSATGSTTDTQYF
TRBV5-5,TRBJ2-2,CASSLRQGFFATGELFF
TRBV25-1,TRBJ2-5,CASSEWGTGGQETQYF
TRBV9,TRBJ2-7,CASSLGTYSSYEQYF
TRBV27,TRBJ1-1,CASSVTGRTEAFF
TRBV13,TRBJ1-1,CASSLGLGGGTEAFF
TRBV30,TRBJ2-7,CAWSPGTGLDEQYF
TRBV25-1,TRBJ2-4,CASSDLGGLNIQYF
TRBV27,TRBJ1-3,CASSPNLGSGNTIYF
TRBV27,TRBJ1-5,CASSEGQGYQPQHF
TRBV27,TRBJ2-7,CASSLSQGPEQYF
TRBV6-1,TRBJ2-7,CASSPNEQYF
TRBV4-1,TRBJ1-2,CASSLSRGFSDGYTF
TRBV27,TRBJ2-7,CASSLSENNEQYF
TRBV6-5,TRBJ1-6,CASSYGDGNSPLHF
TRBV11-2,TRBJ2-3,CASSSWTGGDTQYF
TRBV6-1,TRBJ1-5,CASRADGYSNQPQHF
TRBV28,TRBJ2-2,CASHWEPGTNTGELFF
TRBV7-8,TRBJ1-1,CASSPLAGNTEAFF
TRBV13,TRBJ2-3,CASSSFLSVPADTQYF
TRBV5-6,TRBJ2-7,CASSYQGYEQYF
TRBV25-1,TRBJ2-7,CASSRSSYEQYF
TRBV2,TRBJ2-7,CASGTSYEQYF
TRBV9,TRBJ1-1,CASSPPLGGRVRDTEAFF
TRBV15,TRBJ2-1,CATSRDSGGAYNEQFF
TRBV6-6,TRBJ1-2,CASSYSRRGLDYGYTF
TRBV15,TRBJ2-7,CATSRDSVTYEQYF
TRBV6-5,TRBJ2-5,CASSYSGQTQETQYF
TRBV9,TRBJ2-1,CASSVSGPGSYNEQFF
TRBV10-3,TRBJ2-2,CAISEVLAGGPTGELFF
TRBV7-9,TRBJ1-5,CASSLQGPQHF
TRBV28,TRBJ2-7,CASSVWTGGYEQYF